This entry describes one T cell receptor beta chain. Its antigen is not known. Chemo-refractory metastatic non-small-cell lung cancer patients received focal radiation with ipilimumab CTLA-4 blockade. Sequencing was performed with immunoSEQ multiplex PCR; in TCRdb, only in-frame clones are kept and a portion is missing. The table shows about 80,000 clones, with roughly four fifths occurring only once. This CDR3 has 15 amino acids. Germline-derived CDR1 and CDR2 are SGHDT and YYEEEE. Trimming took off 1 base at V and 2 bases at J, with 10 bases between the two ends. The data were obtained in a study of radiotherapy plus CTLA-4 blockade in lung cancer. Whole-study context: 15% to 20% of enrolled patients responded objectively, and roughly 30% had disease control. The study, taken as a whole, reports: Expansion in blood of tumor-derived TCR clones was seen after radiotherapy plus ipilimumab. Per reports, early blood T cell clone dynamics, plus interferon-beta, forecast response most strongly.

The chain is built from TRBV5-6 and TRBJ1-5; D is ambiguous. The sample here was peripheral blood, taken from a patient treated with radiotherapy plus ipilimumab. The origin of this receptor is a human donor with non-small cell lung cancer who had stable disease on radiotherapy plus ipilimumab. The CDR3 bases are TGTGCCAGCAGCTTGACAGCAACGGGCAATCAGCCCCAGCATTTT. This translates into CASSLTATGNQPQHF.